This T cell receptor beta chain was profiled in a study of control samples from healthy donors and cancer patients. The protocol was immunoSEQ multiplex PCR, while the TCRdb copy is restricted to in-frame clones and leaves out a portion. The data hold approximately 80,000 clones, with roughly nine tenths observed a single time. The V end lost 0 bases, the J end lost 3 bases, and 14 bases lay between the germline ends. Germline V gene data show CDR1 as MNHNY and CDR2 as SVGAGI (reference sequence). The CDR3 is 16 amino acids. This TCR derives from a man aged 25-40 years in good health. What was sequenced was blood. The chain uses TRBV6-6 and TRBJ2-5; TRBD2 is a possible D gene (6 bases). The CDR3 nucleotides read TGTGCCAGCAGTTACTCTCGCGGGGACGGTAAAGAGACCCAGTACTTC. Its protein is CASSYSRGDGKETQYF.